The 10 T cell receptor beta chains in this list originate from one sample, sequenced in a study of blood T cell repertoires in COVID-19 (dated by TCRdb to the early 2020s). The receptor library was made with the immunoSEQ multiplex PCR assay. Not all clones reach the TCRdb copy of this immuneACCESS table, which keeps in-frame sequences only. Checked studies attribute under half of the gap to unresolved V genes and leave the rest unexplained. For this sample there are around 39,000 clones; over 70% appear just once. Clones ranked in the top ten supply around 28% of the sample. The sequencing input was peripheral blood. The receptors come from a man of 80 years or more with active or convalescent COVID-19.

This sequence joins TRBV7-6 and TRBJ2-3, with 11 bases matching TRBD2. Unmatched junction bases numbered 3, after V lost 5 bases and J lost 2 bases. The CDR3 is 15 residues long. CDR1 is SGHVS and CDR2 is FNYEAQ in the germline V gene. The CDR3 loop reads CASSRLAGHTDTQYF. CDR3 DNA sequence: TGTGCCAGCAGCCGACTAGCGGGACACACAGATACGCAGTATTTT.

This clone has a handful of counts. This chain links TRBV7-2 with TRBJ2-5, with D possibly being TRBD1 (6 bases). The germline V and J ends were trimmed by 5 bases and 3 bases, with 13 bases remaining between them. This CDR3 has 14 amino acids. CDR1 and CDR2 from the germline V gene are SGHTA and FQGNSA. The CDR3 region is CASSRDTTKETQYF. DNA for the CDR3: TGTGCCAGCAGCCGGGACACAACCAAAGAGACCCAGTACTTC.

This clone was seen once. This rearrangement joins TRBV5-1 to TRBJ2-7; 8 nucleotides match TRBD1. V shed 5 bases, J shed 5 bases, and the junction held 6 bases outside the gene matches. Germline CDR1 and CDR2: SGHRS and YFSETQ. The CDR3 is made up of 13 amino acids. This CDR3 is CASRIQGVDEQYF. DNA of the CDR3: TGCGCCAGCAGAATACAGGGGGTCGACGAGCAGTACTTC.

The chain uses TRBV20-1 and TRBJ2-5; D gene unclear. The V gene lost 3 bases and the J gene lost 1 base, with 3 bases spanning the gap. The germline V gene has CDR1 DFQATT and CDR2 SNEGSKA (reference sequence). The CDR3 is made up of 11 amino acids. The CDR3 bases are TGCAGTGCTAGCATCCAAGAGACCCAGTACTTC. This encodes CSASIQETQYF.

This rearrangement joins TRBV10-3 to TRBJ2-1, with 8 bases lining up with TRBD2. CDR1 and CDR2 from the germline V gene are ENHRY and SYGVKD. V lost 5 bases and J lost 4; bases outside the gene matches: 7. The CDR3 sequence is 15 residues long. The CDR3 DNA reads as TGTGCCATCAGTCCCCGACTAGCGAGTTACAATGAGCAGTTCTTC. Its translation: CAISPRLASYNEQFF.

The chain combines TRBV6-6 with TRBJ1-5, with D tentatively TRBD1 (5 bases). The germline V gene has CDR1 MNHNY and CDR2 SVGAGI (reference sequence). V was shortened by 4 bases and J by 11 bases, with 18 bases between the two germline ends. This CDR3 is 14 amino acids long. The CDR3 nucleotides are TGTGCCAGCAGTTTCCAGGGTATGGGATCGGCCCAGCATTTT. Its protein product is CASSFQGMGSAQHF.

This clone was seen a handful of times. The chain combines TRBV6-5 with TRBJ2-3; D possibly corresponds to TRBD1 (5 bases). V lost 6 bases, J lost 1 base, and 14 bases lay in between. Germline loops: CDR1 MNHEY, CDR2 SVGAGI. The CDR3 extends over 15 amino acids. CDR3: CASSYTGTGTDTQYF. The CDR3, as DNA: TGTGCCAGCAGCTATACAGGAACGGGCACAGATACGCAGTATTTT.

This chain joins TRBV25-1 and TRBJ2-7; D perhaps matches TRBD1 (5 bases). V lost 6 bases and J 0 bases, leaving 12 bases between the germline ends. Per germline, CDR1 MGHDK and CDR2 SYGVNS. The length of the CDR3 is 14 residues. The DNA for the CDR3 is TGTGCCAGCAGACAGGCCTGGGGCTCCTACGAGCAGTACTTC. It encodes CASRQAWGSYEQYF.

The V and J genes are TRBV12-3 or TRBV12-4 and TRBJ2-7; D gene ambiguous. The CDR3 sequence is 13 residues long. V was shortened by 7 bases and J by 1 base, with 11 bases between the two germline ends. CDR3 region: CASKSPLSYEQYF. CDR3 sequence (DNA): TGTGCCAGCAAATCCCCGTTATCCTACGAGCAGTACTTC.

The rearrangement joins TRBV7-3 to TRBJ1-1; the match to TRBD1 covers 9 bases. Germline V lookup: CDR1 SGHTA, CDR2 FQGTGA. This CDR3 spans 15 amino acids. Trimming cost V 4 bases and J 4 bases; bases outside gene matches: 7. This CDR3 reads CASSSGQGRSTEAFF. As DNA, the CDR3 is TGTGCCAGCAGCTCTGGACAGGGGAGATCCACTGAAGCTTTCTTT.